What follows describes a single T cell receptor beta chain. What it recognizes is unknown. Treatment of the sample: oral pan-JAK inhibitor, 5-10 mg twice daily. Following RNA extraction, reverse transcription yielded cDNA that acted as the sequencing template. Profiling relied on immunoSEQ multiplex PCR, and the TCRdb table lists in-frame clones only, not all of them. The sample includes under 300,000 clones, around 64% of them seen just once. This record comes from a study of CD8+ T cells in alopecia areata. Broader study findings: Normal skin's resident alphabeta T cells are sequenced alongside lesional scalp T cells. Having one nonresponder leaves uncertain how baseline CD8+ expansion relates to response.

In germline, CDR1 is DFQATT, CDR2 SNEGSKA (reference sequence). The CDR3 totals 11 residues. Trimming left V 5 bases short and J 3 bases short, with 7 bases between. The receptor was derived from a human donor with alopecia areata. The rearrangement joins TRBV20-1 to TRBJ2-5; D remains unclear. Sequencing was performed on CD4+ T cells sorted from blood, taken at roughly week 52, from a patient treated with tofacitinib. The CDR3 region is CSAWTKETQYF. The CDR3 bases are TGCAGTGCTTGGACCAAAGAGACCCAGTACTTC.